The 21 T cell receptor beta chains in this list originate from one sample, sequenced in a study of regulatory T cells in long-lasting Graves disease. According to the study, TCR beta libraries were built with iRepertoire HTBI primers and CDR3-region Arm-PCR. Using its own MiXCR run on the multiplex PCR reads, TCRdb lists one record per CDR3 protein. Among 400,000 to 500,000 distinct CDR3 sequences listed, around 15% were seen once. Specified time point: newly diagnosed GD, antithyroid drugs for less than 3 months. PBMC RNA served as the TCR library source. In addition, the sample was reused for a study of T cells in Graves' hyperthyroidism and ophthalmopathy.

The sample was peripheral blood mononuclear cells (PBMCs), taken at new diagnosis, from a patient treated with antithyroid drugs. Receptors originate from a woman in her fifties or sixties with Graves disease.

In this sample, this clonotype turned up many times. The V gene is TRBV5-1, the J gene TRBJ1-1; D remains unclear. Looked up from germline, CDR1 is SGHRS and CDR2 is YFSETQ. The CDR3 loop spans 16 amino acids. Trimming stripped 0 bases from V and 0 bases from J, with 12 bases between. The CDR3 loop is CASSLAVGFMNTEAFF. Written as DNA, the CDR3 is TGCGCCAGCAGCTTGGCCGTGGGGTTCATGAACACTGAAGCTTTCTTT.

This clonotype was found many times. In DNA, the CDR3 is TGTGCCAGCAGCCGGTGGGCGGGTAGGTGGAATGAGCAGTTCTTC. It codes for CASSRWAGRWNEQFF. This chain connects TRBV28 to TRBJ2-1; a weak D match, TRBD2 (5 bases). V gave up 6 bases and J gave up 7 bases, with 19 bases separating them. This CDR3 spans 15 amino acids. The germline V gene encodes CDR1 MDHEN and CDR2 SYDVKM.

This clonotype was seen more than once but under ten times. The chain employs TRBV10-3 and TRBJ2-2; the D is unclear. Germline V CDR1 and CDR2: ENHRY, SYGVKD. V shed 2 bases and J shed 4 bases, with 8 bases lying between them. CDR3 length: 14 amino acids. CDR3: CAISEEVSTGELFF. For the CDR3, the DNA is TGTGCCATCAGTGAGGAAGTTTCCACCGGGGAGCTGTTTTTT.

A few counts support this clonotype. The chain recombines TRBV12-3 or TRBV12-4 with TRBJ2-6; D gene unclear. V was pared by 10 bases and J by 2 bases, with 12 bases between. The CDR3 runs to 14 residues. The CDR3, as DNA: TGTGCCACCGCCAGGATCACTGGGGCCAACGTCCTGACTTTC. It specifies CATARITGANVLTF.

This clonotype showed up just a few times. The J gene is TRBJ1-2, the V gene TRBV7-9; D is undetermined. This CDR3 region has 17 residues. Between the trimmed V and J ends, which lost 7 bases and 4 bases, there was a span of 25 bases. The V gene's germline CDR1 is SEHNR and CDR2 FQNEAQ (reference sequence). The DNA of the CDR3 is TGTGCCAGCAACCTACTCTCCACCGGGGTACCGCTCTATGGCTACACCTTC. It translates to CASNLLSTGVPLYGYTF.

In this sample, this clonotype turned up many times. The J gene is TRBJ2-7, the V gene TRBV5-1, with D perhaps matching TRBD1 (6 bases). The CDR3 loop spans 13 amino acids. The V end was cut by 7 bases, the J end by 2 bases, with 13 bases between. Germline V CDR1 and CDR2: SGHRS, YFSETQ. The CDR3 DNA is TGCGCCAGCGGGGCAGGGGACCCCTACGAGCAGTACTTC. Encoded protein: CASGAGDPYEQYF. The complete variable domain, with remaining parts taken from reference TRBV5-1 and TRBJ2-7, reads KAGVTQTPRYLIKTRGQQVTLSCSPISGHRSVSWYQQTPGQGLQFLFEYFSETQRNKGNFPGRFSGRQFSNSRSEMNVSTLELGDSALYLCASGAGDPYEQYFGPGTRLTVT.

This clonotype was seen repeatedly, ten times or more. V gene TRBV20-1 combines with J gene TRBJ1-5; D gene uncertain. The CDR3 consists of 16 residues. V was cut by 3 bases and J by 1 base, with 16 bases left in between. Germline lookup yields CDR1 DFQATT and CDR2 SNEGSKA (reference sequence). CDR3 nucleotide sequence: TGCAGTGCTAGTGGGCAGTACGAAGGAAGCAATCAGCCCCAGCATTTT. Encoded protein: CSASGQYEGSNQPQHF.

This clonotype has more than one count but fewer than ten. The rearrangement uses TRBV27 and TRBJ1-6, with 7 bases fitting TRBD1. Trimming removed 5 bases from V and 5 bases from J; junction bases left unmatched: 6. This CDR3 is built from 15 residues. Per germline, CDR1 MNHEY and CDR2 SMNVEV (reference sequence). As DNA, the CDR3 is TGTGCCAGCAGTCCCTCGACAGGGAATAATTCACCCCTCCACTTT. It translates to CASSPSTGNNSPLHF.

This chain links TRBV10-3 with TRBJ2-1; 12 bases map to TRBD2. Unmatched junction bases numbered 9, after V lost 4 bases and J lost 8 bases. Germline lookup yields CDR1 ENHRY and CDR2 SYGVKD. The CDR3 covers 16 residues. The CDR3 coding sequence is TGTGCCATCAGTGGATCGACTAGCGGGAGTCCTGATGAGCAGTTCTTC. Its translation is CAISGSTSGSPDEQFF.

This clonotype has only a few counts. The V and J genes are TRBV14 and TRBJ2-7; D uncertain. V lost 4 bases and J lost 4, with 14 bases in between. The CDR3 runs to 14 residues. CDR1 is SGHDN, CDR2 FVKESK, per germline. Here the CDR3 DNA reads TGTGCCAGCAGCCGGTCTATGGGGAATTACGAGCAGTACTTC. The encoded protein is CASSRSMGNYEQYF.

This clonotype was recorded at least ten times. The chain is built from TRBV2 and TRBJ2-3, with 10 nucleotides matching TRBD2. The germline CDR1 and CDR2 sequences are SNHLY and FYNNEI. This CDR3 has 17 residues. V lost 1 base, J lost 5 bases, and 9 bases stayed unmatched. This chain's CDR3 is CASSEGTLAGSVDTQYF. The CDR3, as DNA: TGTGCCAGCAGTGAAGGCACACTAGCGGGATCTGTAGATACGCAGTATTTT.

At least ten counts were recorded for this clonotype. V usage is TRBV28 and J usage is TRBJ2-2, with no clear D. CDR1 MDHEN and CDR2 SYDVKM come from the germline V gene. This CDR3 is 12 amino acids long. Trimming removed 5 bases at V and 7 bases at J, with 8 bases between. In nucleotides, the CDR3 is TGTGCCAGCAGTACCCTTTTCGGGGAGCTGTTTTTT. Translated, it gives CASSTLFGELFF.

The gene calls are TRBV18 and TRBJ1-5; 8 positions match TRBD1. The CDR3 extends over 14 amino acids. The V gene's germline CDR1 is KGHSH and CDR2 LQKENI. Trimming took 5 bases from V and 6 from J; bases not matched to a gene: 6. The CDR3 protein is CASSSGQGGQPQHF. In DNA, the CDR3 is TGTGCCAGCTCATCCGGACAGGGCGGTCAGCCCCAGCATTTT.

On this clonotype: This may arise from a read error, as a much more abundant clone is one base away. This chain joins TRBV3-1 and TRBJ2-7, with 14 bases matching TRBD2. Germline loops: CDR1 LGHDT, CDR2 YNNKEL (reference sequence). V trimming: 7 bases; J trimming: 3 bases; junction bases outside the gene matches: 11. The CDR3 extends over 17 amino acids. The CDR3 sequence is CASIPTGTSGSHYEQYF. The CDR3, as DNA: TGTGCCAGCATCCCCACCGGGACTAGCGGGAGTCACTACGAGCAGTACTTC.

The V call is TRBV6-5, the J call TRBJ1-4, with a possible D match to TRBD1 (5 bases). Germline V gene lookup returns CDR1 MNHEY and CDR2 SVGAGI. Trimming removed 3 bases from V and 7 bases from J, with 12 bases in between. The CDR3 is 14 amino acids. CDR3 loop: CASSYVQGVEKLFF. The CDR3 DNA reads as TGTGCCAGCAGTTATGTTCAGGGTGTTGAAAAACTGTTTTTT.

This clonotype showed up just a few times. J is TRBJ1-6 and V is TRBV10-3, with D unresolved. CDR1 and CDR2 (germline): ENHRY, SYGVKD. The ends were cut back, 2 bases at V and 11 bases at J, with 13 bases in the middle. The CDR3 sequence is 14 residues long. This CDR3 reads CAISEEQDGTPLHF. CDR3 DNA sequence: TGTGCCATCAGTGAGGAGCAGGATGGGACACCCCTCCACTTT.

This clonotype has ten or more counts. The rearrangement links TRBV11-2 to TRBJ2-1; TRBD2 matches at 8 bases. The CDR3 is 19 amino acids. Germline V gives CDR1 SGHAT, CDR2 FQNNGV. V trimming: 4 bases; J trimming: 7 bases; junction bases outside the gene matches: 21. For the CDR3, the DNA is TGTGCCAGCAGCTCGAAGCGGGAGTATTGGGTACCGAATAAAAATGAGCAGTTCTTC. Amino acids: CASSSKREYWVPNKNEQFF. The whole variable domain, filled in from reference TRBV11-2 and TRBJ2-1, reads EAGVAQSPRYKIIEKRQSVAFWCNPISGHATLYWYQQILGQGPKLLIQFQNNGVVDDSQLPKDRFSAERLKGVDSTLKIQPAKLEDSAVYLCASSSKREYWVPNKNEQFFGPGTRLTVL.

Comments on this clonotype: A much larger clone is a single base away; this may be a read error. J is TRBJ2-1 and V is TRBV7-8; 9 positions match TRBD2. Per the germline V gene, CDR1 is SGHVS and CDR2 is FQNEAQ. With 4 bases clipped from V and 4 bases from J, the junction kept 14 bases outside the gene matches. The CDR3 sequence is 18 residues long. In DNA, the CDR3 is TGTGCCAGCAGCTCCCTGTCAGCGGGAGGCTCTGGATACAATGAGCAGTTCTTC. Its translation: CASSSLSAGGSGYNEQFF. The whole variable domain, filled in from reference TRBV7-8 and TRBJ2-1, reads GAGVSQSPRYKVAKRGQDVALRCDPISGHVSLFWYQQALGQGPEFLTYFQNEAQLDKSGLPSDRFFAERPEGSVSTLKIQRTQQEDSAVYLCASSSLSAGGSGYNEQFFGPGTRLTVL.

The sample holds many counts of this clonotype. The chain links TRBV11-3 to TRBJ2-1; 8 positions agree with TRBD1. J was trimmed by 6 bases and V by 5 bases; bases with no gene match: 3. This CDR3 has 13 residues. From germline, CDR1 is SGHNT and CDR2 YENEEA. CDR3 in amino acids: CASSRDRTNEQFF. As DNA, the CDR3 is TGTGCCAGCAGCCGGGACAGGACCAATGAGCAGTTCTTC. The full variable domain, with the rest looked up from reference TRBV11-3 and TRBJ2-1, is EAGVVQSPRYKIIEKKQPVAFWCNPISGHNTLYWYLQNLGQGPELLIRYENEEAVDDSQLPKDRFSAERLKGVDSTLKIQPAELGDSAVYLCASSRDRTNEQFFGPGTRLTVL.

This clonotype was seen at least ten times. The junction differs from germline at one of its ends, possibly a read error. The rearrangement uses TRBV10-3 and TRBJ2-7, with D perhaps TRBD2 (6 bases). Germline assignment: CDR1 ENHRY and CDR2 SYGVKD. The CDR3 totals 13 residues. The chain's CDR3 is CAISLRDSHEQYF. For the CDR3, the DNA is TGTGCCATCAGTCTCCGGGACTCCCACGAGCAGTACTTC.

This clonotype was seen a few times. The chain carries TRBV3-1 and TRBJ2-7; 15 bases are a match to TRBD2. The CDR3 has 18 amino acids. V gave up 4 bases and J gave up 7 bases; unmatched junction bases: 14. From germline, CDR1 is LGHDT and CDR2 YNNKEL (reference sequence). CDR3 bases: TGTGCCAGCAGCCGTATACGGACTAGCGGGAGGGGGTCCGTAGAGCAGTACTTC. This sequence encodes CASSRIRTSGRGSVEQYF.